This T cell receptor beta chain derives from a study of TIL therapy for anti-PD-1-resistant metastatic lung cancer. Study-wide context: Median tumor PD-L1 proportion score was 6%. Median tumor mutation burden was roughly 1.4 mutations per megabase. Whole-study findings and limits: The cohort had more treatment-naive, never-smoker and oncogene-addicted patients than typical.

Sequencing used immunoSEQ v3. Sequencing used immunoSEQ multiplex PCR; TCRdb keeps in-frame clones, though not all of them. The repertoire has approximately 87,000 clones, about three fifths of them found once; the top ten carry about 10%. Germline CDR1 SGHTA, CDR2 FQGNSA. V was shortened by 1 base and J by 4 bases, with 19 bases between the two germline ends. This CDR3 has 18 amino acids. The time point was: pre-treatment sample, taken before nivolumab and TIL therapy. Tumor tissue came from excised metastases, mostly pleural nodules or supraclavicular lymph nodes. Patients then received nivolumab; progressors got lymphodepletion, TIL and IL-2. Comments on this clone: Its cognate antigen is unknown.

This TCR derives from a person aged 25 to 79 with non-small cell lung cancer. This chain connects TRBV7-2 to TRBJ2-2; perhaps D is TRBD1 or TRBD2 (5 bases each). Material: tumor tissue, obtained at baseline. The CDR3 DNA is TGTGCCAGCAGCTTAGAGGTCTTTGTGAGGGGCGGCACCGGGGAGCTGTTTTTT. It codes for CASSLEVFVRGGTGELFF.